Each of the 24 T cell receptor beta chains below was sequenced from the same sample in a study of blood T cell repertoires in COVID-19. Generated by immunoSEQ multiplex PCR, the TCRdb table keeps only in-frame clones and is missing some. The sample has around 280,000 clones, 89% seen once. The sequenced sample was peripheral blood. Receptors originate from a woman in her twenties or thirties with COVID-19, enrolled during active disease.

The chain couples TRBV4-1 to TRBJ2-6, with 7 bases fitting TRBD1. V was clipped by 3 bases and J by 2 bases; unmatched bases: 1. Per germline, CDR1 MGHRA and CDR2 YSYEKL. This CDR3 has 15 amino acids. CDR3 DNA: TGCGCCAGCAGCCAGACAGGGACTGGGGCCAACGTCCTGACTTTC. Translated: CASSQTGTGANVLTF.

CDR3 bases: TGTGCTAGTGGTTTGGTACTGAGACTAGACTGGTATGAGCAGTTCTTC. Translating it yields CASGLVLRLDWYEQFF. The J gene is TRBJ2-1, the V gene TRBV12-5, with D possibly being TRBD2 (6 bases). This CDR3 has 16 amino acids. Between the trimmed V and J ends, which lost 0 bases and 8 bases, there was a span of 17 bases. Germline-derived CDR1 and CDR2 are LGHNT and FRNRAP. The variable domain in full, completed from reference TRBV12-5 and TRBJ2-1, reads DARVTQTPRHKVTEMGQEVTMRCQPILGHNTVFWYRQTMMQGLELLAYFRNRAPLDDSGMPKDRFSAEMPDATLATLKIQPSEPRDSAVYFCASGLVLRLDWYEQFFGPGTRLTVL.

The chain carries TRBV9 and TRBJ2-1; 8 bases align to TRBD1. The CDR3 length is 13 residues. Germline trimming cut 6 bases from V and 6 bases from J; bases unmatched to any gene: 5. CDR1 and CDR2 from the germline V gene are SGDLS and YYNGEE. The CDR3 DNA sequence: TGTGCCAGCAACAGGGGGTCGGGCAATGAGCAGTTCTTC. Its protein product is CASNRGSGNEQFF.

The chain combines TRBV5-6 with TRBJ1-1; D gene ambiguous. V was cut by 2 bases and J by 2 bases, with 7 bases left in between. CDR3 size: 13 residues. Germline V gene sequence: CDR1 SGHDT, CDR2 YYEEEE. The CDR3 is CASSFFINTEAFF. The CDR3 nucleotides are TGTGCCAGCAGCTTCTTTATCAACACTGAAGCTTTCTTT.

About this clone: The junction does not match germline at one end; this may be a read error. This chain joins TRBV6-5 and TRBJ1-4, with a possible D match to TRBD1 (6 bases). Germline V gene data show CDR1 as MNHEY and CDR2 as SVGAGI. The CDR3 is 15 amino acids. The CDR3 DNA follows: TGTGCCAGCAGACTCATACAGGGATCTAATGAAAAGCTGTTTTTT. Residues: CASRLIQGSNEKLFF.

This clone was seen just once. For the CDR3, the DNA is TGTGCCATCAGTGAGTATCAAAAGGGGAGCTACACCTTC. Its translation: CAISEYQKGSYTF. This rearrangement joins TRBV10-3 to TRBJ1-2; D is possibly TRBD1 (5 bases). The CDR3 consists of 13 residues. Trimming took off 1 base at V and 9 bases at J, with 12 bases between the two ends. Germline CDR1 is ENHRY and CDR2 is SYGVKD.

J is TRBJ1-3 and V is TRBV4-1, with no clear D. The CDR3 is made up of 15 amino acids. Germline assignment: CDR1 MGHRA and CDR2 YSYEKL. V shed 0 bases and J shed 5 bases, with 11 bases lying between them. The CDR3 bases are TGCGCCAGCAGCCAAGAAAGGCGGATCCGAAACACCATATATTTT. Translating gives CASSQERRIRNTIYF.

This clone has just a few counts. V usage is TRBV2 and J usage is TRBJ2-7; 8 positions match TRBD2. The CDR3 totals 15 residues. Germline lookup yields CDR1 SNHLY and CDR2 FYNNEI. The trim removed 0 bases at V and 3 bases at J, leaving 4 bases unmatched. The CDR3 DNA follows: TGTGCCAGCAGTGAAGCGCGGGGGGTAGACTACGAGCAGTACTTC. It is translated as CASSEARGVDYEQYF.

The chain carries TRBV19 and TRBJ1-5, with D maybe TRBD1 (6 bases). Germline V CDR1 and CDR2: LNHDA, SQIVND (reference sequence). The CDR3 length is 15 residues. Trimming left V 7 bases short and J 3 bases short, with 16 bases between. CDR3 sequence reads: CASTAETGYNQPQHF. The CDR3, as DNA: TGTGCCAGTACCGCCGAGACAGGATACAATCAGCCCCAGCATTTT.

V and J are TRBV6-5 and TRBJ1-6; perhaps TRBD1 as D (6 bases). Germline V gives CDR1 MNHEY, CDR2 SVGAGI. The V gene lost 10 bases and the J gene lost 8 bases, with 12 bases spanning the gap. The CDR3 loop spans 12 amino acids. CDR3 in amino acids: CAKDRNHSPLHF. The CDR3 nucleotides read TGTGCCAAGGACAGAAATCATTCACCCCTCCACTTT.

This chain connects TRBV27 to TRBJ1-4; D uncertain. The germline V gene has CDR1 MNHEY and CDR2 SMNVEV (reference sequence). Trimming removed 5 bases at V and 4 bases at J, with 20 bases between. The CDR3 is 17 amino acids. CDR3 region: CASSLQVVREGNEKLFF. The DNA of the CDR3 is TGTGCCAGCAGTCTTCAGGTCGTTCGGGAGGGTAATGAAAAACTGTTTTTT.

CDR3 nucleotide sequence: TGTGCCAGCAGCCAATTCCGGGACAATCCGTATGGCTACACCTTC. This encodes CASSQFRDNPYGYTF. The chain carries TRBV14 and TRBJ1-2; tentatively, D is TRBD1 (6 bases). Trimming removed 2 bases at V and 5 bases at J, with 15 bases between. The germline V gene encodes CDR1 SGHDN and CDR2 FVKESK. The CDR3 is made up of 15 amino acids.

CDR3 residues: CASSLSGGRSYEQYF. The DNA for the CDR3 is TGTGCCAGCAGTTTATCGGGGGGTCGATCCTACGAGCAGTACTTC. The chain carries TRBV27 and TRBJ2-7; maybe TRBD2 (6 bases). With 0 bases removed from V and 1 base from J, the gap between germline ends came to 10 bases. The germline gives CDR1 MNHEY, CDR2 SMNVEV (reference sequence). CDR3 length equals 15 residues.

This chain uses TRBV7-2 with TRBJ2-2, with 10 bases matching TRBD1. Germline V gene data show CDR1 as SGHTA and CDR2 as FQGNSA. The CDR3 is made up of 15 amino acids. V was clipped by 5 bases and J by 6 bases; unmatched bases: 6. The CDR3 spells CASSPRQGAAGELFF. The DNA of the CDR3 is TGTGCCAGCAGCCCCAGACAGGGGGCGGCCGGGGAGCTGTTTTTT.

This chain joins TRBV4-1 and TRBJ1-1; no clear D. The CDR3 has 16 residues. Per germline, CDR1 MGHRA and CDR2 YSYEKL. V was cut by 1 base and J by 4 bases, with 16 bases left in between. The CDR3 DNA is TGCGCCAGCAGCCAAGGCCGTCTTACTCGAGGCACTGAAGCTTTCTTT. The encoded protein is CASSQGRLTRGTEAFF.

The V gene is TRBV6-1, the J gene TRBJ1-2; no definite D call. V shed 2 bases and J shed 5 bases, with 6 bases lying between them. This CDR3 region has 12 residues. From germline, CDR1 is MNHNS and CDR2 SASEGT. The CDR3 sequence is CASSESGYGYTF. The CDR3 bases are TGTGCCAGCAGTGAATCGGGTTATGGCTACACCTTC.

This clone appeared a single time. This sequence joins TRBV10-2 and TRBJ2-1; the match to TRBD1 covers 7 bases. Germline CDR1 reads WSHSY; CDR2 reads SAAADI. V lost 0 bases and J lost 4; bases outside the gene matches: 18. The CDR3 loop spans 20 amino acids. CDR3 loop: CASSESKGTAPLGLYNEQFF. CDR3 coding DNA: TGCGCCAGCAGTGAGTCTAAGGGGACAGCCCCATTAGGCTTGTACAATGAGCAGTTCTTC.

V gene TRBV27 combines with J gene TRBJ1-6; the D gene is possibly TRBD1 (6 bases). Germline values: CDR1 MNHEY, CDR2 SMNVEV (reference sequence). This CDR3 contains 16 residues. The V end lost 6 bases, the J end lost 0 bases, and 12 bases lay between the germline ends. CDR3 nucleotide sequence: TGTGCCAGCAGCGGGACATCGAGCTCCTATAATTCACCCCTCCACTTT. Protein sequence: CASSGTSSSYNSPLHF.

The chain links TRBV4-1 to TRBJ1-3, with a weak D call TRBD1 (5 bases). V was trimmed by 10 bases and J by 1 base, leaving 8 bases between them. There are 12 residues in the CDR3. Germline-derived CDR1 and CDR2 are MGHRA and YSYEKL. CDR3 DNA sequence: TGCGCCACGGCAGGGTCTGGAAACACCATATATTTT. As protein: CATAGSGNTIYF.

The genes are TRBV7-7 and TRBJ2-5; 13 bases are a match to TRBD2. Trimming took 1 base from V and 2 from J; bases not matched to a gene: 1. The CDR3 contains 16 residues. Germline lookup yields CDR1 SSHAT and CDR2 FNYEAQ (reference sequence). The CDR3 nucleotides are TGTGCCAGCAGCTTAGGGACTAGCGGGGGACAAGAGACCCAGTACTTC. This gives the protein CASSLGTSGGQETQYF.

CDR3 sequence: CASSVESPGPLHF. CDR3 nucleotide sequence: TGTGCCAGCAGCGTAGAAAGCCCAGGTCCCCTCCACTTT. V and J are TRBV9 and TRBJ1-6; D ambiguous. Trimming stripped 0 bases from V and 13 bases from J, with 11 bases between. Germline V gene lookup returns CDR1 SGDLS and CDR2 YYNGEE. CDR3 length equals 13 residues.

The chain is built from TRBV27 and TRBJ1-2, with 10 bases matching TRBD1. V shed 4 bases and J 2 bases; nucleotides not matched to a gene: 7. Looked up from germline, CDR1 is MNHEY and CDR2 is SMNVEV (reference sequence). There are 16 residues in the CDR3. CDR3 nucleotide sequence: TGTGCCAGCAGTTATAAGGGGACAGGGGTCAACTATGGCTACACCTTC. It translates to CASSYKGTGVNYGYTF.

This clone was seen a few times. This CDR3 reads CASLEGNQPQHF. The CDR3 region has the DNA TGTGCCAGTCTAGAGGGCAATCAGCCCCAGCATTTT. V gene TRBV19 combines with J gene TRBJ1-5; D call uncertain. The V gene's germline CDR1 is LNHDA and CDR2 SQIVND (reference sequence). The CDR3 extends over 12 amino acids. With 8 bases removed from V and 2 bases from J, the gap between germline ends came to 7 bases.

The gene calls are TRBV3-1 (or the pseudogene TRBV3-2) and TRBJ2-7; 9 bases are a match to TRBD2. The CDR3 is 17 amino acids. J was trimmed by 3 bases and V by 0 bases; bases with no gene match: 9. Germline-derived CDR1 and CDR2 are LGHDT and YNNKEL (reference sequence). The DNA for the CDR3 is TGTGCCAGCAGCCAAGATCCTTATCTAGCGGGGCTCTACGAGCAGTACTTC. It yields the protein CASSQDPYLAGLYEQYF.